This T cell receptor (beta chain) comes out of a study of blood T cell repertoires in COVID-19. Study-wide context: Acute and convalescent COVID-19 samples came from the United States, Italy and Spain. From T cells, B-cell-depleted T cells, or PBMCs came the material, which was cDNA or gDNA.

Enrolment of Seattle patients took place during active infection, and they were followed longitudinally. The authors' processing: Amplified reference gene primers provided the basis for estimating nucleated cell counts. Some clones are missing from TCRdb's copy, which holds only in-frame ones; the method was immunoSEQ multiplex PCR. V, J and clone size are those of that table, while D and trimming were read from the DNA. This table holds 200,000 to 300,000 clones, 70% to 90% found once. J was trimmed by 9 bases and V by 6 bases; bases with no gene match: 5. This CDR3 comprises 12 residues. Germline V lookup: CDR1 SGHTA, CDR2 FQGNSA.

This chain joins TRBV7-2 and TRBJ2-1, with 7 bases identical to TRBD2. Sample: peripheral blood. The sequence was obtained from a woman aged 55-69 years with COVID-19, enrolled during active disease. DNA for the CDR3: TGTGCCAGCAGGTGGGACTATGGTGAGCAGTTCTTC. Translation: CASRWDYGEQFF.